This entry features one T cell receptor (beta chain) sequence. Its antigen is undetermined. Adults with ileal or ileocolonic Crohn's disease and an indication for resection were eligible. The data were produced by immunoSEQ multiplex PCR, yet TCRdb's version contains in-frame clones alone and is incomplete. This repertoire shows about 1,400 clones, roughly 80% found once; its top ten account for 13%. The sample comes from a study of T cell repertoires in ileal Crohn's disease. Across the whole study: Operated complications were stricturing disease (approximately 60%) and penetrating disease (approximately 39%).

The V gene lost 5 bases and the J gene lost 3 bases, with 9 bases spanning the gap. CDR3 length: 12 amino acids. Germline V gene lookup returns CDR1 SGHDT and CDR2 YYEEEE. Study-level points and caveats: Compared with CD4 T cells, sorted CD8 cells carried more expanded clones.

This chain joins TRBV5-6 and TRBJ2-7; TRBD2 is a possible D gene (5 bases). The sequence derives from an adult with Crohn's disease. The specimen was ileal tissue. In DNA, the CDR3 is TGTGCCAGCAGATCCCGGGGCTACGAGCAGTACTTC. This codes for CASRSRGYEQYF.